These 16 T cell receptor beta chains originate from one sample sequenced in a study of cytomegalovirus exposure and HLA in healthy donors. PCR was performed using 60 Vbeta and 13 Jbeta primers. Clones were read by immunoSEQ multiplex PCR, and TCRdb kept only the in-frame ones, dropping some. Counted here are approximately 170,000 clones, around three quarters occurring once; the ten biggest clones make up 2% to 2.5%. The specimen sequenced was PBMCs. The receptors come from a woman aged 45-59 years in good health and CMV-seronegative.

The chain has TRBV23-1 and TRBJ1-5, with TRBD1 matching over 7 bases. TRBV23-1 is classed as an ORF, of uncertain function. J was trimmed by 1 base and V by 4 bases; bases with no gene match: 13. This CDR3 comprises 18 residues. In DNA, the CDR3 is TGCGCCAGCAGTCCGCGATCAGACAGGGTTTCGAGCAATCAGCCCCAGCATTTT. This codes for CASSPRSDRVSSNQPQHF.

Details on this clone: Other DNA sequences in this specimen translate into the identical CDR3. This sequence joins TRBV18 and TRBJ1-1, with a weak D call TRBD1 (5 bases). Trimming removed 3 bases from V and 1 base from J, with 6 bases in between. The CDR3 length is 13 residues. Looked up from germline, CDR1 is KGHSH and CDR2 is LQKENI. The CDR3: CASSPGQNTEAFF. The CDR3 coding sequence is TGTGCCAGCTCACCCGGACAGAACACTGAAGCTTTCTTT.

The chain has TRBV4-2 and TRBJ2-5; TRBD1 agrees at 9 bases. The V gene's germline CDR1 is LGHNA and CDR2 YNFKEQ. The CDR3 runs 13 residues. Trimming cost V 3 bases and J 11 bases; bases outside gene matches: 7. This CDR3 is CASSQGTGQGQYF. In DNA form, the CDR3 reads TGTGCCAGCAGCCAGGGGACAGGGCAGGGGCAGTACTTC.

For this clone: This CDR3 is also generated by other DNA sequences in the sample. The gene calls are TRBV28 and TRBJ2-7; D gene unclear. V lost 3 bases and J lost 3, with 9 bases in between. Germline CDR1 reads MDHEN; CDR2 reads SYDVKM. The length of the CDR3 is 13 residues. The CDR3 spells CASSFPQNYEQYF. CDR3 bases: TGTGCCAGCAGTTTTCCGCAGAACTACGAGCAGTACTTC.

This sequence joins TRBV11-2 and TRBJ2-6, with D tentatively TRBD1 (7 bases). The V gene lost 4 bases and the J gene lost 4 bases, with 14 bases spanning the gap. This CDR3 spans 16 amino acids. Germline CDR1 is SGHAT and CDR2 is FQNNGV. The DNA for the CDR3 is TGTGCCAGCAGCTACCCAGGGGGGAACGGGGCCAACGTCCTGACTTTC. This encodes CASSYPGGNGANVLTF.

CDR3 nucleotides: TGTGCCAGCAGCGGGGGACAGTCCGGCGGCTTCGAGCAGTACTTC. It yields the protein CASSGGQSGGFEQYF. This chain links TRBV9 with TRBJ2-7; 7 positions agree with TRBD1. This CDR3 is built from 15 residues. Germline assignment: CDR1 SGDLS and CDR2 YYNGEE. Unmatched junction bases numbered 12, after V lost 3 bases and J lost 6 bases.

In the case of this clone: A junction end diverges from the germline sequence, so it may reflect a read error. This chain connects TRBV7-9 to TRBJ1-3; D call uncertain. The germline V gene has CDR1 SEHNR and CDR2 FQNEAQ (reference sequence). The CDR3 consists of 14 residues. This CDR3 is CSSSLAVSGNTIYF. The CDR3 region has the DNA TGTTCCAGCAGCTTAGCCGTCTCTGGAAACACCATATATTTT.

The chain carries TRBV7-9 and TRBJ1-1; D gene unclear. The V end was cut by 5 bases, the J end by 1 base, with 17 bases between. Germline lookup yields CDR1 SEHNR and CDR2 FQNEAQ (reference sequence). The length of the CDR3 is 16 residues. The CDR3 DNA reads TGTGCCAGCAGCGCCCGCGGGTTGGTGGGGAACACTGAAGCTTTCTTT. The encoded protein is CASSARGLVGNTEAFF.

The chain employs TRBV19 and TRBJ1-5; D unclear. V lost 3 bases, J lost 0 bases, and 6 bases lay in between. This CDR3 is 14 amino acids long. From germline, CDR1 is LNHDA and CDR2 SQIVND (reference sequence). CDR3 in DNA: TGTGCCAGTAGTATCGGGTATAGCAATCAGCCCCAGCATTTT. Its translation is CASSIGYSNQPQHF.

This chain joins TRBV7-3 and TRBJ2-6; 9 nucleotides line up with TRBD1. The CDR3 runs 15 residues. The ends lost 5 bases at V and 2 bases at J; junction bases unmatched: 1. The germline V gene has CDR1 SGHTA and CDR2 FQGTGA. CDR3 residues: CASSRDRAGANVLTF. The DNA for the CDR3 is TGTGCCAGCAGCAGGGACAGGGCTGGGGCCAACGTCCTGACTTTC.

J is TRBJ2-7 and V is TRBV13; 7 bases agree with TRBD1. Germline V lookup: CDR1 PRHDT, CDR2 FYEKMQ (reference sequence). The CDR3 loop spans 15 amino acids. Unmatched junction bases numbered 2, after V lost 0 bases and J lost 0 bases. CDR3 coding DNA: TGTGCCAGCAGCTTAGGGGACAGGAGCTCCTACGAGCAGTACTTC. It is translated as CASSLGDRSSYEQYF. Full variable domain (rest looked up from reference TRBV13 and TRBJ2-7): AAGVIQSPRHLIKEKRETATLKCYPIPRHDTVYWYQQGPGQDPQFLISFYEKMQSDKGSIPDRFSAQQFSDYHSELNMSSLELGDSALYFCASSLGDRSSYEQYFGPGTRLTVT.

The chain combines TRBV15 with TRBJ2-5, with 7 nucleotides matching TRBD2. The J call could be wrong; TRBJ2-7 is a better fit for the DNA end. The CDR3 consists of 14 residues. The germline CDR1 and CDR2 sequences are LNHNV and YYDKDF (reference sequence). The CDR3: CATSPSGDSHEQYF. In DNA, the CDR3 is TGTGCCACCAGCCCAAGCGGGGATTCCCACGAGCAGTACTTC.

This chain links TRBV7-2 with TRBJ1-2; D not resolved. The CDR3 length is 14 residues. Trimming removed 0 bases from V and 4 bases from J, with 9 bases in between. In germline, CDR1 is SGHTA, CDR2 FQGNSA. The CDR3 DNA sequence: TGTGCCAGCAGCTTAGCGGAGGATCTCTATGGCTACACCTTC. Translating gives CASSLAEDLYGYTF.

The rearrangement links TRBV10-3 to TRBJ1-1; TRBD1 might be the D (6 bases). The germline CDR1 and CDR2 sequences are ENHRY and SYGVKD. The CDR3 covers 14 residues. V was trimmed by 7 bases and J by 3 bases, leaving 15 bases between them. The CDR3 region has the DNA TGTGCCATCACCCCGTCGGGGGGCTACACTGAAGCTTTCTTT. Its translation is CAITPSGGYTEAFF.

J is TRBJ2-1 and V is TRBV7-2; TRBD2 matches 8 bases. The ends lost 6 bases at V and 4 bases at J; junction bases unmatched: 8. The germline V gene has CDR1 SGHTA and CDR2 FQGNSA. The CDR3 runs 15 residues. The CDR3 loop is CASRIPGLVYNEQFF. In nucleotides, the CDR3 is TGTGCCAGCAGGATACCGGGACTAGTGTACAATGAGCAGTTCTTC.

The chain has TRBV7-2 and TRBJ1-2, with TRBD1 matching 8 bases. V shed 5 bases, J shed 4 bases, and the junction held 6 bases outside the gene matches. This CDR3 has 14 residues. Germline CDR1 is SGHTA and CDR2 is FQGNSA. The CDR3 protein is CASSAGQVAYGYTF. The CDR3 bases are TGTGCCAGCAGCGCGGGACAGGTCGCCTATGGCTACACCTTC.